The 19 T cell receptor beta chains given below trace back to one sample, sequenced in a study of blood T cells in healthy people across ages (dated by TCRdb to the mid-2010s). Libraries were built with 5' RACE. TCRdb shows the sequencer as Illumina HiSeq 2500. A second PCR of about 6 to 11 cycles was run with a J-beta primer mix and a sample-barcoded 5' primer. TCRdb reran the public reads through fastp at Q25 and MiXCR, keeping productive beta chains. Each entry merges the rows of one CDR3 protein and shows their most common DNA and genes. This sample is represented by around 620,000 distinct CDR3 sequences; approximately 25% of them were singletons. The ten top clones hold 18% of the sample. The sequencing input was blood. Receptor source: a woman aged 70-85 years in good health.

J is TRBJ2-5 and V is TRBV3-1, with 11 bases identical to TRBD2. This CDR3 has 19 residues. The germline CDR1 and CDR2 sequences are LGHDT and YNNKEL (reference sequence). Unmatched junction bases numbered 10, after V lost 0 bases and J lost 1 base. The CDR3 DNA is TGTGCCAGCAGCCAAGATATAACTAGCGGGAGCTTCCGCCAAGAGACCCAGTACTTC. This encodes CASSQDITSGSFRQETQYF.

The chain employs TRBV7-2 and TRBJ1-4; D gene unclear. The germline V gene has CDR1 SGHTA and CDR2 FQGNSA. V gave up 5 bases and J gave up 7 bases, with 11 bases separating them. The CDR3 has 13 amino acids. CDR3 bases: TGTGCCAGCAGCCCCCCGAAGAGTGAAAAACTGTTTTTT. The encoded protein is CASSPPKSEKLFF.

The V and J genes are TRBV7-2 and TRBJ1-1; tentatively, D is TRBD1 (5 bases). CDR1 and CDR2 from the germline V gene are SGHTA and FQGNSA. V dropped 4 bases and J dropped 5 bases, with 11 bases sitting between them. The CDR3 sequence is 13 residues long. The chain's CDR3 is CASSSQEGTEAFF. CDR3 bases: TGTGCCAGCAGCTCACAGGAAGGTACTGAAGCTTTCTTT.

This clonotype has only one observation. Germline and junction disagree at one end, which may indicate a read error. The chain employs TRBV4-3 and TRBJ2-5; 8 positions agree with TRBD2. Looked up from germline, CDR1 is LGHNA and CDR2 is YSLEER. The CDR3 is 18 residues long. The chain's CDR3 is CASSQDQGPASGQETQHF. The CDR3, as DNA: TGCGCCAGCAGCCAAGATCAGGGGCCGGCTAGCGGGCAAGAGACCCAGCACTTC.

The chain couples TRBV10-3 to TRBJ2-2; tentative D call: TRBD1 (6 bases). This CDR3 contains 14 residues. Germline assignment: CDR1 ENHRY and CDR2 SYGVKD. With 0 bases removed from V and 4 bases from J, the gap between germline ends came to 6 bases. The DNA of the CDR3 is TGTGCCATCAGTGAGTCGACAGGCACCGGGGAGCTGTTTTTT. Protein sequence: CAISESTGTGELFF.

V is TRBV20-1 and J is TRBJ2-5; 8 positions agree with TRBD2. J gave up 3 bases and V 3 bases, and 6 bases lay outside the gene matches. From germline, CDR1 is DFQATT and CDR2 SNEGSKA (reference sequence). The CDR3 has 14 residues. The CDR3 sequence is CSASPGTREETQYF. CDR3 DNA sequence: TGCAGTGCTAGTCCCGGGACTAGAGAAGAGACCCAGTACTTC.

Remarks on this clonotype: This likely comes from a read error, as the CDR3 has no conserved phenylalanine or tryptophan at its end. V gene TRBV6-6 combines with J gene TRBJ2-7; D is possibly TRBD1 or TRBD2 (6 bases each). Trimming removed 0 bases at V and 3 bases at J, with 9 bases between. Germline V CDR1 and CDR2: MNHNY, SVGAGI (reference sequence). The CDR3 is made up of 14 amino acids. CDR3 sequence: CASSYSRGVYEQYL. DNA of the CDR3: TGTGCCAGCAGTTACTCAAGGGGGGTCTACGAGCAGTACCTC.

Note on this clonotype: Germline is not matched at one junction end, which may reflect a read error. The V and J genes are TRBV20-1 and TRBJ2-4; a weak D match, TRBD1 (6 bases). The CDR3 extends over 14 amino acids. Per germline, CDR1 DFQATT and CDR2 SNEGSKA (reference sequence). In DNA form, the CDR3 reads TGCAGTGCTAGAGATGCCAGGGGCGGTAACACTCAGTACTTC. As protein: CSARDARGGNTQYF.

This clonotype was counted between two and nine times. The chain combines TRBV20-1 with TRBJ2-1; D call uncertain. Per germline, CDR1 DFQATT and CDR2 SNEGSKA (reference sequence). CDR3 length equals 12 residues. The ends were cut back, 3 bases at V and 4 bases at J, with 7 bases in the middle. The CDR3 reads CSASQLYNEQFF. The CDR3 DNA sequence: TGCAGTGCTAGCCAGTTATACAATGAGCAGTTCTTC.

V gene TRBV6-5 combines with J gene TRBJ2-3; 8 bases align to TRBD1. Germline assignment: CDR1 MNHEY and CDR2 SVGAGI. J lost 3 bases, V lost 6 bases, and 8 bases had no gene match. The CDR3 consists of 15 residues. CDR3 bases: TGTGCCAGCAGCCAAAGGACAGGGAGGACAGATACGCAGTATTTT. It is translated as CASSQRTGRTDTQYF.

This clonotype occurred many times. V usage is TRBV12-3 or TRBV12-4 and J usage is TRBJ1-3; TRBD1 matches at 12 bases. V lost 3 bases, J lost 1 base, and 1 base stayed unmatched. The CDR3 covers 16 residues. The CDR3 loop is CASSLGQGASGNTIYF. CDR3 nucleotides: TGTGCCAGCAGTTTGGGACAGGGGGCGTCTGGAAACACCATATATTTT.

The table lists this clonotype with a few counts. The genes are TRBV10-3 and TRBJ2-3, with 12 positions matching TRBD1. Trimming cost V 6 bases and J 6 bases; bases outside gene matches: 4. CDR3 size: 14 residues. Per germline, CDR1 ENHRY and CDR2 SYGVKD. CDR3 DNA sequence: TGTGCCATCAGAGAGGGACAGGGGGCTGATACGCAGTATTTT. It encodes CAIREGQGADTQYF.

This clonotype appeared many times. The gene calls are TRBV7-8 and TRBJ2-2; D unresolved. The length of the CDR3 is 13 residues. V was trimmed by 2 bases and J by 5 bases, leaving 6 bases between them. Germline CDR1 is SGHVS and CDR2 is FQNEAQ. The CDR3 nucleotides are TGTGCCAGCAGCTTACAGAAGACCGGGGAGCTGTTTTTT. Translated, it gives CASSLQKTGELFF.

This clonotype was observed a handful of times. The V and J genes are TRBV4-3 and TRBJ1-5; no firm D call. V was trimmed by 0 bases and J by 9 bases, leaving 15 bases between them. Germline lookup yields CDR1 LGHNA and CDR2 YSLEER. The CDR3 is 15 amino acids. The CDR3 loop reads CASSQDFDPQWPQHF. The CDR3 bases are TGCGCCAGCAGCCAAGATTTTGACCCCCAGTGGCCCCAGCATTTT.

This clonotype has just a few counts. The chain is built from TRBV7-2 and TRBJ2-5; D might be TRBD2 (7 bases). CDR3 length: 14 residues. Trimming stripped 5 bases from V and 5 bases from J, with 15 bases between. The germline V gene encodes CDR1 SGHTA and CDR2 FQGNSA. CDR3 residues: CASSRTRGGETQYF. DNA of the CDR3: TGTGCCAGCAGCCGGACTAGGGGGGGGGAGACCCAGTACTTC.

V usage is TRBV20-1 and J usage is TRBJ1-6, with TRBD1 matching over 7 bases. V lost 5 bases and J lost 10; bases outside the gene matches: 8. The CDR3 length is 13 residues. Germline CDR1 and CDR2: DFQATT and SNEGSKA (reference sequence). CDR3: CSALQGRSSPLHF. The CDR3 region has the DNA TGCAGTGCTCTACAGGGGAGATCCTCACCCCTCCACTTT.

This clonotype occurred a few times. The chain carries TRBV11-2 and TRBJ2-1, with TRBD2 matching over 8 bases. V was clipped by 4 bases and J by 8 bases; unmatched bases: 13. This CDR3 comprises 16 residues. Looked up from germline, CDR1 is SGHAT and CDR2 is FQNNGV. This chain's CDR3 is CASSSSLADIVDEQFF. The CDR3 nucleotides read TGTGCCAGCAGCTCTTCACTAGCGGACATCGTGGATGAGCAGTTCTTC.

The rearrangement uses TRBV25-1 and TRBJ1-4, with D tentatively TRBD1 (5 bases). In germline, CDR1 is MGHDK, CDR2 SYGVNS. The CDR3 loop spans 14 amino acids. V was trimmed by 4 bases and J by 2 bases, leaving 8 bases between them. The CDR3 loop reads CASSAGRTNEKLFF. CDR3 coding DNA: TGTGCCAGCAGTGCAGGGAGGACTAATGAAAAACTGTTTTTT.

Only a few counts were recorded for this clonotype. J is TRBJ1-1 and V is TRBV6-2 or TRBV6-3; 7 nucleotides agree with TRBD1. Looked up from germline, CDR1 is MNHEY and CDR2 is SVGEGT. The CDR3 is 14 residues long. With V trimmed by 5 bases and J by 5 bases, 8 bases remained unmatched. The DNA of the CDR3 is TGTGCCAGCAGTCCCCAGGGGGGAAGGACTGAAGCTTTCTTT. Translating it yields CASSPQGGRTEAFF.